Here is one TCR beta chain with its context. The antigen is unknown. This entry is derived from a study of cytomegalovirus exposure and HLA in healthy donors. The study, taken as a whole, reports: No immune exposure information besides CMV serostatus was available. It was shown in a later analysis that HLA-associated TCR beta chains were more clonally expanded than other, equally common chains. What was likely a sequencing artifact was a cluster of highly shared sequence variants.

Both 60 Vbeta primers and 13 Jbeta primers went into the PCR. Repertoires were generated with immunoSEQ multiplex PCR, while TCRdb's copy carries only in-frame clones and drops some. This sample's table has more than 40,000 clones. CDR3 size: 15 residues. From germline, CDR1 is MDHEN and CDR2 SYDVKM. V lost 1 base, J lost 2 bases, and 11 bases lay in between. Source material: PBMCs. V is TRBV28 and J is TRBJ1-1; D may be TRBD1 (6 bases). The clonotype originates from a female donor in good health and CMV-seronegative. The CDR3, as DNA: TGTGCCAGCAGTTTATCGCGGGGGCCCAACACTGAAGCTTTCTTT. It specifies CASSLSRGPNTEAFF.